Listed below are T cell receptor beta chains from one sample, sequenced in a study of blood T cell repertoires in COVID-19. TCRdb keeps only in-frame clones here, not all; method: immunoSEQ multiplex PCR. The table records about 100,000 clones, 84% of them present only once. The source material was peripheral blood. All receptors come from a human donor in a cohort sampled during active COVID-19. The CDR3 runs from the conserved cysteine through the conserved F or W. A D gene is named only where the DNA matches it firmly. Expanded clones are given a class, and other clones once, few, many or no size at all.

v_gene: TRBV6-5
abundance: NA
j_gene: TRBJ1-2
d_gene: NA
CDR3aa: CASSKTGYYGYTF
CDR3nt: TGTGCCAGCAGCAAGACAGGCTACTATGGCTACACCTTC

v_gene: TRBV7-9
abundance: NA
j_gene: TRBJ2-2
d_gene: TRBD2
CDR3aa: CASSSGLAVSQGGELFF
CDR3nt: TGTGCCAGCAGTTCGGGACTAGCGGTGTCCCAAGGGGGGGAGCTGTTTTTT

v_gene: TRBV4-2
abundance: NA
j_gene: TRBJ2-5
d_gene: TRBD2
CDR3aa: CASSQTSGGQETQYF
CDR3nt: TGTGCCAGCAGCCAGACTAGCGGGGGACAAGAGACCCAGTACTTC

v_gene: TRBV27
abundance: NA
j_gene: TRBJ2-1
d_gene: TRBD1
CDR3aa: CASSLYRGEDEQFF
CDR3nt: TGTGCCAGCAGTTTATACAGGGGAGAAGATGAGCAGTTCTTC

v_gene: TRBV15
abundance: once
j_gene: TRBJ1-2
d_gene: TRBD1
CDR3aa: CATSKSTDRGQGYTF
CDR3nt: TGTGCCACCAGCAAATCGACGGACAGGGGGCAGGGCTACACCTTC

v_gene: TRBV5-8
abundance: few
j_gene: TRBJ1-6
d_gene: TRBD1
CDR3aa: CASSLPGGVYSPLHF
CDR3nt: TGTGCCAGCAGCTTACCAGGGGGCGTCTATTCACCCCTCCACTTT

v_gene: TRBV20-1
abundance: once
j_gene: TRBJ2-7
d_gene: TRBD2
CDR3aa: CSASPPTAGGPPAYEQYF
CDR3nt: TGCAGTGCTAGTCCTCCCACAGCGGGGGGGCCGCCCGCCTACGAGCAGTACTTC

v_gene: TRBV15
abundance: NA
j_gene: TRBJ1-3
d_gene: NA
CDR3aa: CATSREFHSGNTIYF
CDR3nt: TGTGCCACCAGCAGAGAGTTTCACTCTGGAAACACCATATATTTT

v_gene: TRBV5-4
abundance: many
j_gene: TRBJ2-5
d_gene: TRBD2
CDR3aa: CASSLILAGQETQYF
CDR3nt: TGTGCCAGCAGCTTGATCCTAGCGGGGCAAGAGACCCAGTACTTC

v_gene: TRBV4-1
abundance: few
j_gene: TRBJ2-3
d_gene: TRBD1
CDR3aa: CASSHTGTGGGQDTQYF
CDR3nt: TGCGCCAGCAGCCATACCGGGACAGGGGGTGGGCAAGATACGCAGTATTTT

v_gene: TRBV6-6
abundance: once
j_gene: TRBJ2-5
d_gene: TRBD2
CDR3aa: CASSWGTSGGETQYF
CDR3nt: TGTGCCAGCAGTTGGGGTACTAGCGGGGGTGAGACCCAGTACTTC

v_gene: TRBV2
abundance: NA
j_gene: TRBJ1-3
d_gene: TRBD1
CDR3aa: CASRGDRGWGASGNTIYF
CDR3nt: TGTGCCAGCAGAGGGGACAGGGGCTGGGGGGCCTCTGGAAACACCATATATTTT

v_gene: TRBV7-2
abundance: NA
j_gene: TRBJ2-3
d_gene: NA
CDR3aa: CASSLDQPRDTQYF
CDR3nt: TGTGCCAGCAGCTTAGACCAACCTAGGGATACGCAGTATTTT

v_gene: TRBV7-2
abundance: NA
j_gene: TRBJ1-3
d_gene: NA
CDR3aa: CASSSQAPGATGNTIYF
CDR3nt: TGTGCCAGCAGCTCCCAAGCACCAGGGGCGACAGGAAACACCATATATTTT

v_gene: TRBV19
abundance: NA
j_gene: TRBJ1-3
d_gene: NA
CDR3aa: CASSIVGLYSGNTIYF
CDR3nt: TGTGCCAGTAGTATAGTAGGACTTTACTCTGGAAACACCATATATTTT

v_gene: TRBV9
abundance: NA
j_gene: TRBJ2-1
d_gene: TRBD2
CDR3aa: CASSVVTSSNEQFF
CDR3nt: TGTGCCAGCAGCGTAGTGACTAGCTCCAATGAGCAGTTCTTC